The T cell receptor (beta chain) described here comes from a study of T-cell reconstitution after alpha-beta-depleted transplantation in children. General observations from the study: Several patients had high TCRbeta diversity at day 60; it came from surviving recipient T cells and thymic progenitors.

TCRbeta library preparation incorporated unique molecular identifiers. Using its own MiXCR run on the PCR reads, TCRdb lists one record per CDR3 protein. The table includes just over 950,000 distinct CDR3 sequences, under 30% detected once. The CDR3 sequence is 15 residues long. V shed 3 bases and J 6 bases; nucleotides not matched to a gene: 10. Germline CDR1 reads LNHDA; CDR2 reads SQIVND (reference sequence). About this clonotype: Its antigen is not known.

The sample consisted of PBMCs, mostly from graft donor cells, taken 360 days after TCRalphabeta/CD19-depleted stem cell transplant. The chain has TRBV19 and TRBJ1-1; TRBD1 agrees at 7 bases. This TCR was recovered from a boy under three years old who had a stem cell transplant for SCID, so the T cells may come from the graft donor. The CDR3 DNA reads TGTGCCAGTAGTATTGAGGCTCGAACAGGGGCTGAAGCTTTCTTT. Amino acid sequence: CASSIEARTGAEAFF.